This passage covers 17 T cell receptor beta chains from one sample sequenced in a study of CD8+ T cells in alopecia areata. As for treatment: oral pan-JAK inhibitor, 5-10 mg twice daily. Isolated RNA was reverse transcribed into cDNA used as the sequencing template. Using immunoSEQ multiplex PCR, the repertoire was profiled, and TCRdb retains in-frame clones only, with some absent. The data hold about 200,000 clones, with 35% to 40% observed a single time. This specimen consisted of CD4+ T cells sorted from blood, obtained around week 30, from a patient treated with tofacitinib. The receptors stem from a human donor with alopecia areata.

The chain has TRBV5-1 and TRBJ2-6; tentatively, D is TRBD1 (5 bases). Germline V CDR1 and CDR2: SGHRS, YFSETQ. The length of the CDR3 is 15 residues. V shed 5 bases and J shed 0 bases, with 9 bases lying between them. CDR3 sequence reads: CASRPGNSGANVLTF. The CDR3 DNA is TGCGCCAGCAGACCAGGGAACTCTGGGGCCAACGTCCTGACTTTC.

The chain is built from TRBV13 and TRBJ2-6; D is possibly TRBD1 (5 bases). Trimming stripped 1 base from V and 0 bases from J, with 13 bases between. The CDR3 is 18 residues long. From germline, CDR1 is PRHDT and CDR2 FYEKMQ (reference sequence). DNA for the CDR3: TGTGCCAGCAGCTTAGCGAGTCAGGGAAGCTCTGGGGCCAACGTCCTGACTTTC. Translated: CASSLASQGSSGANVLTF.

This clone has a handful of counts. The chain uses TRBV28 and TRBJ1-1; 7 nucleotides line up with TRBD1. Germline V lookup: CDR1 MDHEN, CDR2 SYDVKM. V shed 7 bases, J shed 5 bases, and the junction held 7 bases outside the gene matches. There are 13 residues in the CDR3. The CDR3 is CASTLDRVTEAFF. The CDR3 DNA is TGTGCCAGCACGTTAGACAGGGTGACTGAAGCTTTCTTT.

In this sample, this clone turned up a few times. The chain links TRBV25-1 to TRBJ1-2; 8 bases map to TRBD1. J was trimmed by 5 bases and V by 3 bases; bases with no gene match: 11. The length of the CDR3 is 16 residues. The germline V gene encodes CDR1 MGHDK and CDR2 SYGVNS. CDR3 amino acids: CASSDPGQGLWYGYTF. CDR3 nucleotide sequence: TGTGCCAGCAGTGATCCCGGACAGGGTCTATGGTATGGCTACACCTTC.

The genes are TRBV13 and TRBJ2-1; D is unclear. There are 15 residues in the CDR3. Germline V gene sequence: CDR1 PRHDT, CDR2 FYEKMQ (reference sequence). V lost 3 bases to trimming and J lost 5 bases, with 14 bases between them. CDR3 DNA sequence: TGTGCCAGCAGCTTGGCCGGGCCTGGAAACAATGAGCAGTTCTTC. Translated: CASSLAGPGNNEQFF. Full variable domain (missing parts from reference TRBV13 and TRBJ2-1): AAGVIQSPRHLIKEKRETATLKCYPIPRHDTVYWYQQGPGQDPQFLISFYEKMQSDKGSIPDRFSAQQFSDYHSELNMSSLELGDSALYFCASSLAGPGNNEQFFGPGTRLTVL.

The V and J genes are TRBV7-2 and TRBJ2-7; TRBD2 aligns across 9 bases. V shed 4 bases, J shed 0 bases, and the junction held 7 bases outside the gene matches. This CDR3 contains 16 residues. Germline assignment: CDR1 SGHTA and CDR2 FQGNSA. The CDR3, as DNA: TGTGCCAGCAGCTACCTAGCGGGACCGATCTCCTACGAGCAGTACTTC. Protein: CASSYLAGPISYEQYF.

The chain recombines TRBV14 with TRBJ2-1; TRBD2 aligns across 15 bases. The CDR3 consists of 16 residues. CDR1 SGHDN and CDR2 FVKESK come from the germline V gene. V lost 4 bases to trimming and J lost 9 bases; unmatched junction nucleotides: 7. In DNA form, the CDR3 reads TGTGCCAGCAGCCGGGGACTAGCGGGGGGCAGAGGTGAGCAGTTCTTC. Its protein is CASSRGLAGGRGEQFF.

The V call is TRBV5-6, the J call TRBJ2-2; 11 positions match TRBD2. V was pared by 4 bases and J by 1 base, with 3 bases of the junction left unmatched. CDR1 and CDR2 from the germline V gene are SGHDT and YYEEEE. This CDR3 has 16 amino acids. CDR3 DNA sequence: TGTGCCAGCAGCCCGGGACTAGCGGAGAACACCGGGGAGCTGTTTTTT. Amino acids: CASSPGLAENTGELFF. The full variable domain, its missing parts supplied by reference TRBV5-6 and TRBJ2-2, is DAGVTQSPTHLIKTRGQQVTLRCSPKSGHDTVSWYQQALGQGPQFIFQYYEEEERQRGNFPDRFSGHQFPNYSSELNVNALLLGDSALYLCASSPGLAENTGELFFGEGSRLTVL.

Only one count was recorded for this clone. V usage is TRBV25-1 and J usage is TRBJ2-5; the D call may be TRBD1 or TRBD2 (6 bases each). This CDR3 spans 14 amino acids. Trimming cost V 4 bases and J 4 bases, with 13 bases left between them. Germline V lookup: CDR1 MGHDK, CDR2 SYGVNS. The CDR3 region has the DNA TGTGCCAGCAGTGGGGCCCGGGGGCGAGAGACCCAGTACTTC. Translated: CASSGARGRETQYF. Drawing the rest from reference TRBV25-1 and TRBJ2-5, the complete variable domain is EADIYQTPRYLVIGTGKKITLECSQTMGHDKMYWYQQDPGMELHLIHYSYGVNSTEKGDLSSESTVSRIRTEHFPLTLESARPSHTSQYLCASSGARGRETQYFGPGTRLLVL.

This clone was seen only a few times. The chain recombines TRBV6-5 with TRBJ1-5, with D tentatively TRBD1 (6 bases). Germline assignment: CDR1 MNHEY and CDR2 SVGAGI. Trimming removed 2 bases at V and 1 base at J, with 9 bases between. CDR3 length: 15 amino acids. The CDR3 DNA follows: TGTGCCAGCAGTTACGGGGGGGCGAGCAATCAGCCCCAGCATTTT. Its translation: CASSYGGASNQPQHF.

V gene TRBV7-2 combines with J gene TRBJ2-2, with a weak D call TRBD2 (6 bases). The CDR3 is made up of 15 amino acids. CDR1 is SGHTA, CDR2 FQGNSA, per germline. The V gene lost 4 bases and the J gene lost 13 bases, with 22 bases spanning the gap. CDR3 loop: CASSSSFTRDSGLFF. In DNA form, the CDR3 reads TGTGCCAGCAGCTCTAGCTTTACCCGGGACTCGGGGCTGTTTTTT.

This chain uses TRBV30 with TRBJ1-1; 9 bases are a match to TRBD1. The CDR3 has 14 amino acids. V gave up 3 bases and J gave up 5 bases; unmatched junction bases: 7. From germline, CDR1 is GTSNPN and CDR2 SVGIG (reference sequence). For the CDR3, the DNA is TGTGCCTGGAGGAGACAGGGGGAAGGAACTGAAGCTTTCTTT. It codes for CAWRRQGEGTEAFF.

This clone showed up just once. V is TRBV30 and J is TRBJ1-2; 7 nucleotides match TRBD1. Losses at the gene ends were 0 bases for V and 2 bases for J; bases not matched to a gene: 6. This CDR3 is 15 amino acids long. CDR1 and CDR2 (germline): GTSNPN, SVGIG (reference sequence). DNA for the CDR3: TGTGCCTGGAGTGTAAAGGGGGCTGCCAACTATGGCTACACCTTC. This sequence encodes CAWSVKGAANYGYTF. Looking up the rest from reference TRBV30 and TRBJ1-2 gives the full variable domain: SQTIHQWPATLVQPVGSPLSLECTVEGTSNPNLYWYRQAAGRGLQLLFYSVGIGQISSEVPQNLSASRPQDRQFILSSKKLLLSDSGFYLCAWSVKGAANYGYTFGSGTRLTVV.

This rearrangement joins TRBV2 to TRBJ2-1, with 11 bases identical to TRBD2. Germline values: CDR1 SNHLY, CDR2 FYNNEI. This CDR3 comprises 15 residues. The trim removed 6 bases at V and 7 bases at J, leaving 8 bases unmatched. As DNA, the CDR3 is TGTGCCAGCAGACAGACTAGCGGGATATTGAATGAGCAGTTCTTC. Translated: CASRQTSGILNEQFF.

The chain couples TRBV5-4 to TRBJ2-7; the match to TRBD1 covers 9 bases. V shed 2 bases, J shed 3 bases, and the junction held 6 bases outside the gene matches. The CDR3 runs to 15 residues. The V gene's germline CDR1 is SGHNT and CDR2 YYREEE (reference sequence). The CDR3: CASSFPGTGIYEQYF. As DNA, the CDR3 is TGTGCCAGCAGCTTTCCCGGGACAGGGATCTACGAGCAGTACTTC.

The rearrangement links TRBV29-1 to TRBJ1-2, with D unclear. V was clipped by 4 bases and J by 4 bases, with 7 bases between them. The germline V gene encodes CDR1 SQVTM and CDR2 ANQGSEA. The CDR3 loop spans 11 amino acids. CDR3 residues: CSVGASYGYTF. CDR3 coding DNA: TGCAGCGTTGGAGCCAGCTATGGCTACACCTTC. The complete variable domain, with remaining parts taken from reference TRBV29-1 and TRBJ1-2, reads SAVISQKPSRDICQRGTSLTIQCQVDSQVTMMFWYRQQPGQSLTLIATANQGSEATYESGFVIDKFPISRPNLTFSTLTVSNMSPEDSSIYLCSVGASYGYTFGSGTRLTVV.

This clone was counted a single time. The J gene is TRBJ2-5, the V gene TRBV30; no firm D call. CDR1 and CDR2 from the germline V gene are GTSNPN and SVGIG (reference sequence). This CDR3 has 12 residues. Trimming cost V 5 bases and J 2 bases, with 9 bases left between them. The CDR3 here is CAWGPSQETQYF. For the CDR3, the DNA is TGTGCCTGGGGACCGAGTCAAGAGACCCAGTACTTC. The entire variable domain, with the rest obtained from reference TRBV30 and TRBJ2-5, is as follows: SQTIHQWPATLVQPVGSPLSLECTVEGTSNPNLYWYRQAAGRGLQLLFYSVGIGQISSEVPQNLSASRPQDRQFILSSKKLLLSDSGFYLCAWGPSQETQYFGPGTRLLVL.